The TCR beta chain under discussion was sequenced for a study of regulatory T cells in long-lasting Graves disease. Per germline, CDR1 LGHDT and CDR2 YNNKEL (reference sequence). Unmatched junction bases numbered 5, after V lost 0 bases and J lost 7 bases. The CDR3 length is 16 residues. Regarding the study as a whole: Patients with persistent disease shared fewer than 3,500 public clonotypes, outpacing the 900 to 1,000 shared by new patients. Persistent Graves' disease cases displayed lower TCR diversity than newly diagnosed ones.

This clonotype was observed at least ten times. Its specificity is not known. Building of the TCR beta libraries involved iRepertoire HTBI primers and Arm-PCR of CDR3 regions. TCRdb analysed the multiplex PCR reads with MiXCR anew, one entry per CDR3 protein. The sample holds about 470,000 distinct CDR3 sequences, less than 25% seen once. Documented time point: persistent/refractory GD, antithyroid drugs over 5 years with positive TRAb. PBMC RNA served as the TCR library source. The chain is built from TRBV3-1 and TRBJ1-6; 8 bases align to TRBD1. The source material was peripheral blood mononuclear cells (PBMCs), sampled when the disease was refractory, from a patient treated with antithyroid drugs. The clonotype originates from a female donor with Graves disease. CDR3 sequence: CASSQEAGQGNSPLHF. The CDR3 DNA reads as TGTGCCAGCAGCCAAGAGGCAGGACAGGGAAATTCACCCCTCCACTTT.